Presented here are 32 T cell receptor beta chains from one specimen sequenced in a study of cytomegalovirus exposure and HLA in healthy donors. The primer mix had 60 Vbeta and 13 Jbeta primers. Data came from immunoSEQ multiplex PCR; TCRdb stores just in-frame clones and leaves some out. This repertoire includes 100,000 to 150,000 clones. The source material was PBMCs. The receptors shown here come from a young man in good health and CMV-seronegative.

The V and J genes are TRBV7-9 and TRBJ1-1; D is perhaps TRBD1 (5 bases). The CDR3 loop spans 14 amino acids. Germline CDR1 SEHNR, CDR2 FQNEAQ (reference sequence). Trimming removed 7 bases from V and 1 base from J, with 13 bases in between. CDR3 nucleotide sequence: TGTGCCAGCATCCTGGGGGGTTCGAACACTGAAGCTTTCTTT. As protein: CASILGGSNTEAFF.

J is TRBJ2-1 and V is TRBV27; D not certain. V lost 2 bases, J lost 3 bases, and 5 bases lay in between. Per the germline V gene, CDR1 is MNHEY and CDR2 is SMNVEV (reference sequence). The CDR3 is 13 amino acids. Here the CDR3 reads CASSLNYYNEQFF. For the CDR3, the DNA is TGTGCCAGCAGTTTAAACTACTACAATGAGCAGTTCTTC.

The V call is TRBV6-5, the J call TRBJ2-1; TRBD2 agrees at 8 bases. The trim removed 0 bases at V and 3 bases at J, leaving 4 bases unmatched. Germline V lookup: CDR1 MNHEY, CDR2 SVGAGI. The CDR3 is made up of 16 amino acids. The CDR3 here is CASSYSLLADYNEQFF. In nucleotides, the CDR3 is TGTGCCAGCAGTTACTCATTACTAGCGGACTACAATGAGCAGTTCTTC.

CDR3 nucleotide sequence: TGCGCCAGCAGCCAAGAGGGAACAGGGCCGGGAAAGAGGACCGGGGAGCTGTTTTTT. This translates into CASSQEGTGPGKRTGELFF. The chain has TRBV4-3 and TRBJ2-2, with D perhaps TRBD1 (6 bases). This CDR3 is 19 amino acids long. Trimming cost V 0 bases and J 5 bases, with 22 bases left between them. Germline CDR1 is LGHNA and CDR2 is YSLEER.

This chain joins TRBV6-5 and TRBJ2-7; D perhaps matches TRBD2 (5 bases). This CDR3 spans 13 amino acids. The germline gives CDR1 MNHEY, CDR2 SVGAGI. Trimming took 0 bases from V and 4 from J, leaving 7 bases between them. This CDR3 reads CASSYSGRYEQYF. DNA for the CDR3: TGTGCCAGCAGTTACTCGGGGAGATACGAGCAGTACTTC.

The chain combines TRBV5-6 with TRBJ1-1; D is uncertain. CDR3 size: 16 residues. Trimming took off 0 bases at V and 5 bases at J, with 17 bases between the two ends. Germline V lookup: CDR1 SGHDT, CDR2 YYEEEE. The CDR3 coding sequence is TGTGCCAGCAGCTTGGGTCGTTCGGGCTCGGGAACTGAAGCTTTCTTT. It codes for CASSLGRSGSGTEAFF. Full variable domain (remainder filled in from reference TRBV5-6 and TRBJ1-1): DAGVTQSPTHLIKTRGQQVTLRCSPKSGHDTVSWYQQALGQGPQFIFQYYEEEERQRGNFPDRFSGHQFPNYSSELNVNALLLGDSALYLCASSLGRSGSGTEAFFGQGTRLTVV.

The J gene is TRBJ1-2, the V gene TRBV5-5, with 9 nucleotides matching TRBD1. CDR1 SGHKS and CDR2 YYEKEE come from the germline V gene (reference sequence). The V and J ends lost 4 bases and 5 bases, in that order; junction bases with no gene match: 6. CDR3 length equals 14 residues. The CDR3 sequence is CASSPGQGRYGYTF. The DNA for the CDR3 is TGTGCCAGCAGCCCGGGACAGGGTAGATATGGCTACACCTTC.

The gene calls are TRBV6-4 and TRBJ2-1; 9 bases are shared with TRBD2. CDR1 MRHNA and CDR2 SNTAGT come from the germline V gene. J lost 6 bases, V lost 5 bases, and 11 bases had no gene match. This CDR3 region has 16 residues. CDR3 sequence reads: CASSTQTSGGRNEQFF. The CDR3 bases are TGTGCCAGCAGTACCCAGACTAGCGGAGGGCGCAATGAGCAGTTCTTC.

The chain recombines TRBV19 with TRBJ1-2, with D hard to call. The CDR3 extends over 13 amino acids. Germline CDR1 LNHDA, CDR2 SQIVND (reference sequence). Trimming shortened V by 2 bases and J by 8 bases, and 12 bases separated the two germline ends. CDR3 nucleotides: TGTGCCAGTAGTATAAGTGGAGGGAAGGGCTACACCTTC. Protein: CASSISGGKGYTF.

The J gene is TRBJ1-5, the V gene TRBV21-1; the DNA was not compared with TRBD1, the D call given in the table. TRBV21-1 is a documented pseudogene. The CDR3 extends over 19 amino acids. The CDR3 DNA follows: TGTGCCAGCAGCAAAGCGTCTGAGACAGGGCCAAGAAGCAATCAGCCCCAGCATTTT. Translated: CASSKASETGPRSNQPQHF.

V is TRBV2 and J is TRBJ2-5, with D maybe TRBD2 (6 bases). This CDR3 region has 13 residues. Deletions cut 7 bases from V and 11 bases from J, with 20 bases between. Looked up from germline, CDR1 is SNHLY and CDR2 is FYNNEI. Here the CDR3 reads CASTGPAGREQYF. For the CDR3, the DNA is TGTGCCAGCACTGGTCCCGCCGGACGGGAGCAGTACTTC.

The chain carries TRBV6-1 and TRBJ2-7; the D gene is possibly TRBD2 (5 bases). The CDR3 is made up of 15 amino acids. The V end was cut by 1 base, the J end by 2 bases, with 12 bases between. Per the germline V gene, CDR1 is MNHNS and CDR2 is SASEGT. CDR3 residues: CASSEDLRAPYEQYF. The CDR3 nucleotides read TGTGCCAGCAGTGAAGATTTGCGGGCACCCTACGAGCAGTACTTC.

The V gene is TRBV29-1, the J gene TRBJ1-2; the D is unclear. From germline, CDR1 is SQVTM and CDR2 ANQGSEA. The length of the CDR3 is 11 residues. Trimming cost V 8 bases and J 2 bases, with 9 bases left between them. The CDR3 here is CSSTENYGYTF. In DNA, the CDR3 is TGCAGCAGCACAGAGAACTATGGCTACACCTTC.

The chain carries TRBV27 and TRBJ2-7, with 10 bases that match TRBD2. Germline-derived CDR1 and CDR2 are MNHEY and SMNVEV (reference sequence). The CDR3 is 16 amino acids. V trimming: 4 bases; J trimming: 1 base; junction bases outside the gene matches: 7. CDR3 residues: CASSSQREGQSYEQYF. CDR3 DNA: TGTGCCAGCAGTTCCCAGCGGGAGGGCCAATCCTACGAGCAGTACTTC.

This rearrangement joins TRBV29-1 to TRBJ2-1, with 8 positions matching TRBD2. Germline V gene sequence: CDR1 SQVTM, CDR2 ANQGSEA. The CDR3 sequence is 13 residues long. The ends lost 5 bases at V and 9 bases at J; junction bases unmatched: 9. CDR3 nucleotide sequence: TGCAGCGTTATAGCGGGAACCGGCGGTGAGCAGTTCTTC. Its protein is CSVIAGTGGEQFF.

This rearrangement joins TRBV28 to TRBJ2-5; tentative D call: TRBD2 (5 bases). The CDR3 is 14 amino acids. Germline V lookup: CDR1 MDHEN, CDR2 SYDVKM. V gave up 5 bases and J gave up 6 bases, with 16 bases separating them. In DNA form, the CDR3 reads TGTGCCAGCAGTACAATCAAGGGCGGGCAGACCCAGTACTTC. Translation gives CASSTIKGGQTQYF.

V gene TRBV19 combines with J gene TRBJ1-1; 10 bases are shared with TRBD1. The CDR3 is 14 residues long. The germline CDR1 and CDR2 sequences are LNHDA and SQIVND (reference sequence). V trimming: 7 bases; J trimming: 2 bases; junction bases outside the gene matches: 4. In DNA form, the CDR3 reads TGTGCCAGTACCTGGACAGGGGGAAACACTGAAGCTTTCTTT. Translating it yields CASTWTGGNTEAFF.

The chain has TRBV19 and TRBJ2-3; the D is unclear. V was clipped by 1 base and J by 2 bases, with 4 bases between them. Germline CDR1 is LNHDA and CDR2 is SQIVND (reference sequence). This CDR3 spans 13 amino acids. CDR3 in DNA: TGTGCCAGTAGTATAGGGCCCACAGATACGCAGTATTTT. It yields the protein CASSIGPTDTQYF. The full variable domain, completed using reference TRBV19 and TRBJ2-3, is DGGITQSPKYLFRKEGQNVTLSCEQNLNHDAMYWYRQDPGQGLRLIYYSQIVNDFQKGDIAEGYSVSREKKESFPLTVTSAQKNPTAFYLCASSIGPTDTQYFGPGTRLTVL.

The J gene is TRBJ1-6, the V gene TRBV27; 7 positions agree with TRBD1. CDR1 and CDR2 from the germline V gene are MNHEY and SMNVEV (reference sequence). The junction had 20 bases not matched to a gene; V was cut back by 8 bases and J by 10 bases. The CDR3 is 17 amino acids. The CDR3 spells CASSHPDREGGKSPLHF. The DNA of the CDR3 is TGTGCCAGCTCACACCCCGACAGGGAAGGTGGAAAATCACCCCTCCACTTT.

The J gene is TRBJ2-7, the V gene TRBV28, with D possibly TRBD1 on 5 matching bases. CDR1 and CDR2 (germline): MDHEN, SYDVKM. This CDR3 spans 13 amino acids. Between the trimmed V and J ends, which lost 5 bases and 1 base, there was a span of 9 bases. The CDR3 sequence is CASSEDTSYEQYF. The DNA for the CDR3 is TGTGCCAGCAGTGAGGACACTTCCTACGAGCAGTACTTC.

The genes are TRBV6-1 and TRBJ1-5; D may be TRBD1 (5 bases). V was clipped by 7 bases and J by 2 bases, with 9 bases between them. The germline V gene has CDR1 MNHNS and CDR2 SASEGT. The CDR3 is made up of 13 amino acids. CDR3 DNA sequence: TGTGCCAGCACCGTACAGGGCAATCAGCCCCAGCATTTT. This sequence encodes CASTVQGNQPQHF.

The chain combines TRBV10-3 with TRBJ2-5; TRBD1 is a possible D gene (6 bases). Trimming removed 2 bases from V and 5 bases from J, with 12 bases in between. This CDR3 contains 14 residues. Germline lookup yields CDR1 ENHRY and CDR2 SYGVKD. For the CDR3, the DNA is TGTGCCATCAGTGAGCACGAGGGGGAGGAGACCCAGTACTTC. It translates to CAISEHEGEETQYF.

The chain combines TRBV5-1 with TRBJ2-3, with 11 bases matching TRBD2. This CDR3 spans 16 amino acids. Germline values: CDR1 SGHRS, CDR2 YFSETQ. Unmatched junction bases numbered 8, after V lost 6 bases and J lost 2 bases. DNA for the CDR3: TGCGCCAGCAAAACTAGCGGGAGTCTGAACACAGATACGCAGTATTTT. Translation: CASKTSGSLNTDTQYF.

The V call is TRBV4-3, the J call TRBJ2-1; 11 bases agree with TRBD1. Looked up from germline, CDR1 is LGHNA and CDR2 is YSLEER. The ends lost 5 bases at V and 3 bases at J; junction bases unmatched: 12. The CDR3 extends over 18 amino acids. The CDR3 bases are TGCGCCAGCAGCACCCACTTCGGCGGGACAGGGGGCTACAATGAGCAGTTCTTC. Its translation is CASSTHFGGTGGYNEQFF.

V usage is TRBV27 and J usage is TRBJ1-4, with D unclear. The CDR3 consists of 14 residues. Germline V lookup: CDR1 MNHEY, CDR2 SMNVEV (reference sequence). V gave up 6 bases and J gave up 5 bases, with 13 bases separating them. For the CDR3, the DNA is TGTGCCAGCAGAGCGTGGCGGGAGAATGAAAAACTGTTTTTT. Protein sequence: CASRAWRENEKLFF.

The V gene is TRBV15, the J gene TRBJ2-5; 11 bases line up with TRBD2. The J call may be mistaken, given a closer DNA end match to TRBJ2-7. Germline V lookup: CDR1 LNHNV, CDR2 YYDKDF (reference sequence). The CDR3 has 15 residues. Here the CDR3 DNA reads TGTGCCACCAGCAGAGAGTCTAGCGGGAGGTTCGAGCAGTACTTC. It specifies CATSRESSGRFEQYF.

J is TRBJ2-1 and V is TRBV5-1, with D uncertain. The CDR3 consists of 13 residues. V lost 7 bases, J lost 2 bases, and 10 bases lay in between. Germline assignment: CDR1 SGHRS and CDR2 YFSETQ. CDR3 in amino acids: CASFAEAYNEQFF. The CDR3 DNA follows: TGCGCCAGCTTTGCCGAGGCCTACAATGAGCAGTTCTTC.

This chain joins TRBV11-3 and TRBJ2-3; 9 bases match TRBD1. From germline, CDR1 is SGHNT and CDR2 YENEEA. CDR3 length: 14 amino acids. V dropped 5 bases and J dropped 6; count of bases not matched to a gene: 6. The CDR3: CASSPTGGGDTQYF. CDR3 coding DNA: TGTGCCAGCAGCCCAACAGGGGGCGGGGATACGCAGTATTTT.

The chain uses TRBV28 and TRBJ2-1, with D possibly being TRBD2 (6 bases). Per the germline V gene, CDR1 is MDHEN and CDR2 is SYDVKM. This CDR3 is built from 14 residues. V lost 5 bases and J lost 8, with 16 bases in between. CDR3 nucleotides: TGTGCCAGCAGTCTCCGGGAGAGTGGCGATGAGCAGTTCTTC. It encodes CASSLRESGDEQFF. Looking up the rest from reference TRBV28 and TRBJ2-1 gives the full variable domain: DVKVTQSSRYLVKRTGEKVFLECVQDMDHENMFWYRQDPGLGLRLIYFSYDVKMKEKGDIPEGYSVSREKKERFSLILESASTNQTSMYLCASSLRESGDEQFFGPGTRLTVL.

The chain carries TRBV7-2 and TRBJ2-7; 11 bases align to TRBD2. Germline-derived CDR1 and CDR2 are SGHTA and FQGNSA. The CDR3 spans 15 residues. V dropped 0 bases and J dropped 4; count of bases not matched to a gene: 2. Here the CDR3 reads CASSLAGTSGYEQYF. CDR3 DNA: TGTGCCAGCAGCTTAGCTGGGACTAGCGGTTACGAGCAGTACTTC.

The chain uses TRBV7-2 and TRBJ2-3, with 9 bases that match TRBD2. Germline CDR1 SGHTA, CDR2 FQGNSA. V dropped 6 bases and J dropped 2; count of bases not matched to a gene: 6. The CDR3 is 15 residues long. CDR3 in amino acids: CASSPGLAYTDTQYF. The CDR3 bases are TGTGCCAGCAGTCCAGGACTAGCGTACACAGATACGCAGTATTTT. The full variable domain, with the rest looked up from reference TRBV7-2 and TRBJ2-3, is GAGVSQSPSNKVTEKGKDVELRCDPISGHTALYWYRQSLGQGLEFLIYFQGNSAPDKSGLPSDRFSAERTGGSVSTLTIQRTQQEDSAVYLCASSPGLAYTDTQYFGPGTRLTVL.

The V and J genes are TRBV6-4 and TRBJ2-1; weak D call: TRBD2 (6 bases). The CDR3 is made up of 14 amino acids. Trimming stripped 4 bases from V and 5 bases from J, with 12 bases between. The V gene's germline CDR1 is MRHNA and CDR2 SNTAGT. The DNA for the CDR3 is TGTGCCAGCAGTGCGGGACTGGAAGACAATGAGCAGTTCTTC. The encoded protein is CASSAGLEDNEQFF.